This T cell receptor beta chain originates from a study of blood T cell repertoires in COVID-19. This CDR3 has 15 residues. Germline V lookup: CDR1 SGHTA, CDR2 FQGNSA. Trimming removed 5 bases from V and 8 bases from J; junction bases left unmatched: 8. As processed by the authors: From reference gene primer amplification, estimates of nucleated cell counts were derived. Assay used: immunoSEQ multiplex PCR; TCRdb lists only in-frame clones, some missing. V and J calls and clone size are given by that table; D and trimming were obtained from the DNA. The sample lists 400,000 to 450,000 clones; roughly nine tenths were seen once.

Material: PBMCs or T cells enriched from blood (not recorded which). This receptor was obtained from a man aged 25-40 years who had recovered from COVID-19. The chain has TRBV7-2 and TRBJ2-1; 11 bases map to TRBD2. The CDR3 loop is CASSRQLAGVDEQFF. The CDR3 DNA follows: TGTGCCAGCAGCCGGCAACTAGCGGGAGTCGATGAGCAGTTCTTC. The full variable domain, rest sourced from reference TRBV7-2 and TRBJ2-1, is GAGVSQSPSNKVTEKGKDVELRCDPISGHTALYWYRQSLGQGLEFLIYFQGNSAPDKSGLPSDRFSAERTGGSVSTLTIQRTQQEDSAVYLCASSRQLAGVDEQFFGPGTRLTVL.